A single sample is the source of the 22 T cell receptor beta chains below, sequenced in a study of blood T cell repertoires in COVID-19. Method: immunoSEQ multiplex PCR; TCRdb's copy keeps in-frame clones and lacks some. The table has approximately 330,000 clones, 80% to 90% seen once. Sequencing was performed on PBMCs or T cells enriched from blood (not recorded which). Receptors originate from a middle-aged woman with acute COVID-19.

This chain uses TRBV7-8 with TRBJ2-1; TRBD2 matches at 7 bases. Germline V lookup: CDR1 SGHVS, CDR2 FQNEAQ. Unmatched junction bases numbered 13, after V lost 4 bases and J lost 4 bases. This CDR3 is built from 17 residues. In DNA form, the CDR3 reads TGTGCCAGCAGCTCCCAAGTCGGGACTATCGGGTACAATGAGCAGTTCTTC. Encoded protein: CASSSQVGTIGYNEQFF.

The chain is built from TRBV6-6 and TRBJ1-1; D is perhaps TRBD1 (6 bases). This CDR3 region has 12 residues. Germline V gives CDR1 MNHNY, CDR2 SVGAGI (reference sequence). V was cut by 9 bases and J by 5 bases, with 13 bases left in between. This chain's CDR3 is CASLGQGTEAFF. The DNA of the CDR3 is TGTGCCAGTCTCGGGCAGGGGACTGAAGCTTTCTTT.

This clone has a single count. The CDR3 loop is CASSGRGDGYTF. The CDR3 coding sequence is TGCGCCAGCAGCGGTCGGGGGGATGGCTACACCTTC. The chain combines TRBV5-1 with TRBJ1-2; D perhaps matches TRBD1 (5 bases). The CDR3 is 12 residues long. From germline, CDR1 is SGHRS and CDR2 YFSETQ. Trimming took off 4 bases at V and 6 bases at J, with 10 bases between the two ends.

CDR3 loop: CSAQTGAGNTIYF. The CDR3 DNA sequence: TGCAGCGCTCAAACAGGGGCTGGAAACACCATATATTTT. The chain is built from TRBV29-1 and TRBJ1-3; 7 bases align to TRBD1. J was trimmed by 2 bases and V by 7 bases; bases with no gene match: 5. The CDR3 totals 13 residues. CDR1 SQVTM and CDR2 ANQGSEA come from the germline V gene.

The genes are TRBV18 and TRBJ2-2, with D unresolved. V dropped 2 bases and J dropped 5 bases, with 9 bases sitting between them. Germline V gene sequence: CDR1 KGHSH, CDR2 LQKENI. CDR3 size: 14 residues. The CDR3, as DNA: TGTGCCAGCTCACCATTTGGCGGTACCGGGGAGCTGTTTTTT. Its protein is CASSPFGGTGELFF.

The chain couples TRBV7-9 to TRBJ1-5, with a possible D match to TRBD1 (5 bases). V shed 4 bases and J shed 4 bases, with 8 bases lying between them. Germline-derived CDR1 and CDR2 are SEHNR and FQNEAQ (reference sequence). CDR3 length: 13 residues. The CDR3 region has the DNA TGTGCCAGCAGCTCGGACACAAATCAGCCCCAGCATTTT. Amino acid sequence: CASSSDTNQPQHF.

The rearrangement links TRBV7-2 to TRBJ1-2; tentatively, D is TRBD1 (5 bases). V lost 7 bases and J 7 bases, leaving 16 bases between the germline ends. Germline values: CDR1 SGHTA, CDR2 FQGNSA. CDR3 length equals 13 residues. CDR3 residues: CASTRGVEGGYTF. The CDR3, as DNA: TGTGCCAGCACCCGAGGGGTGGAGGGTGGCTACACCTTC.

J is TRBJ2-7 and V is TRBV20-1; 8 bases are shared with TRBD2. Per germline, CDR1 DFQATT and CDR2 SNEGSKA (reference sequence). V lost 3 bases, J lost 3 bases, and 10 bases stayed unmatched. The CDR3 extends over 15 amino acids. The CDR3 loop is CSASSIRGRIYEQYF. The CDR3 nucleotides are TGCAGTGCTAGTTCTATTCGCGGGAGGATCTACGAGCAGTACTTC.

V is TRBV3-1 (or the pseudogene TRBV3-2) and J is TRBJ1-5; D is uncertain. This CDR3 is built from 14 residues. Germline loops: CDR1 LGHDT, CDR2 YNNKEL (reference sequence). V was trimmed by 3 bases and J by 1 base, leaving 7 bases between them. The CDR3 bases are TGTGCCAGCAGCCAGACGGGAAGCAATCAGCCCCAGCATTTT. This sequence encodes CASSQTGSNQPQHF.

This clone was seen just once. The V call is TRBV7-9, the J call TRBJ1-1, with a tentative D call TRBD1 (6 bases). This CDR3 has 15 residues. The V end was cut by 2 bases, the J end by 2 bases, with 12 bases between. The germline V gene encodes CDR1 SEHNR and CDR2 FQNEAQ (reference sequence). DNA for the CDR3: TGTGCCAGCAGCTTATCACAAGGGGGTAACACTGAAGCTTTCTTT. Its protein is CASSLSQGGNTEAFF.

The V call is TRBV5-5, the J call TRBJ2-7, with 11 bases identical to TRBD1. After removal of 4 bases from V and 4 bases from J, the junction contained 13 bases not matched to a gene. Germline assignment: CDR1 SGHKS and CDR2 YYEKEE (reference sequence). This CDR3 comprises 17 residues. In DNA form, the CDR3 reads TGTGCCAGCAGCGCGGGGACAGGGGGGACGGGTAGGTACGAGCAGTACTTC. Amino acids: CASSAGTGGTGRYEQYF.

V usage is TRBV12-3 or TRBV12-4 and J usage is TRBJ2-7; TRBD2 might be the D (5 bases). The CDR3 is 13 residues long. Trimming shortened V by 5 bases and J by 6 bases, and 14 bases separated the two germline ends. The DNA for the CDR3 is TGTGCCAGCAGTCTCAACCGGGGATTCGAGCAGTACTTC. Translating it yields CASSLNRGFEQYF.

This chain links TRBV7-2 with TRBJ1-2, with 7 bases matching TRBD1. Germline V CDR1 and CDR2: SGHTA, FQGNSA. There are 15 residues in the CDR3. The V gene end was trimmed by 0 bases and the J gene end by 8 bases; junction bases not matched to a gene: 9. CDR3 in amino acids: CASSLARDSLSGYTF. The CDR3 DNA reads as TGTGCCAGCAGCTTAGCAAGGGACAGTTTATCGGGCTACACCTTC.

The count of this clone is one. The chain joins TRBV11-3 to TRBJ1-6; D might be TRBD1 (5 bases). The CDR3 loop spans 15 amino acids. Germline loops: CDR1 SGHNT, CDR2 YENEEA. V was cut by 3 bases and J by 9 bases, with 15 bases left in between. This CDR3 reads CASSFVSGMGSPLHF. For the CDR3, the DNA is TGTGCCAGCAGCTTTGTCTCAGGGATGGGTTCACCCCTCCACTTT.

The chain joins TRBV6-1 to TRBJ1-2; possible D gene TRBD1, 5 bases. The V end was cut by 2 bases, the J end by 0 bases, with 7 bases between. Germline values: CDR1 MNHNS, CDR2 SASEGT. The CDR3 runs to 14 residues. CDR3 sequence reads: CASSEHRSNYGYTF. In DNA form, the CDR3 reads TGTGCCAGCAGTGAACACAGGTCTAACTATGGCTACACCTTC.

This chain joins TRBV9 and TRBJ2-1; a weak D match, TRBD1 (6 bases). V lost 3 bases and J 0 bases, leaving 22 bases between the germline ends. The germline gives CDR1 SGDLS, CDR2 YYNGEE. The CDR3 is made up of 19 amino acids. The DNA for the CDR3 is TGTGCCAGCAGCGCCGTAGCGTGGCGACAGGCAAGCTCCTACAATGAGCAGTTCTTC. It specifies CASSAVAWRQASSYNEQFF. The full variable domain, its missing parts supplied by reference TRBV9 and TRBJ2-1, is DSGVTQTPKHLITATGQRVTLRCSPRSGDLSVYWYQQSLDQGLQFLIQYYNGEERAKGNILERFSAQQFPDLHSELNLSSLELGDSALYFCASSAVAWRQASSYNEQFFGPGTRLTVL.

The chain joins TRBV7-8 to TRBJ1-6, with TRBD1 matching 7 bases. The germline CDR1 and CDR2 sequences are SGHVS and FQNEAQ. CDR3 length: 16 residues. Trimming cost V 4 bases and J 9 bases; bases outside gene matches: 12. The CDR3 region is CASSSKTGIGGSPLHF. CDR3 nucleotides: TGTGCCAGCAGCTCAAAGACAGGGATAGGAGGTTCACCCCTCCACTTT.

The table lists this clone with a count of one. This sequence joins TRBV20-1 and TRBJ2-5, with a tentative D call TRBD2 (6 bases). Trimming removed 3 bases at V and 5 bases at J, with 7 bases between. Germline V gene lookup returns CDR1 DFQATT and CDR2 SNEGSKA (reference sequence). The CDR3 totals 11 residues. The CDR3 region is CSASGSETQYF. The CDR3 DNA follows: TGCAGTGCTAGCGGGAGCGAGACCCAGTACTTC.

The rearrangement uses TRBV4-1 and TRBJ2-7; D call uncertain. Deletions cut 1 base from V and 2 bases from J, with 9 bases between. CDR3 size: 14 residues. Looked up from germline, CDR1 is MGHRA and CDR2 is YSYEKL. The chain's CDR3 is CASSQVTSAYEQYF. The CDR3 DNA reads as TGCGCCAGCAGCCAAGTAACGTCGGCCTACGAGCAGTACTTC.

The chain is built from TRBV18 and TRBJ1-2, with D tentatively TRBD1 (5 bases). CDR3 length equals 15 residues. Germline CDR1 KGHSH, CDR2 LQKENI. V was cut by 6 bases and J by 2 bases, with 16 bases left in between. The CDR3 DNA follows: TGTGCCAGCTCTACCCTCGTGGACAAAAACTATGGCTACACCTTC. Amino acid sequence: CASSTLVDKNYGYTF.

J is TRBJ2-7 and V is TRBV7-2; maybe TRBD1 (6 bases). V lost 6 bases, J lost 2 bases, and 20 bases lay in between. Germline CDR1 and CDR2: SGHTA and FQGNSA. This CDR3 is built from 16 residues. The CDR3 coding sequence is TGTGCCAGCAGTTACACGAACTTCGGGACAACCTACGAGCAGTACTTC. Translated, it gives CASSYTNFGTTYEQYF. Combining the CDR3 with reference TRBV7-2 and TRBJ2-7 gives the whole variable domain GAGVSQSPSNKVTEKGKDVELRCDPISGHTALYWYRQSLGQGLEFLIYFQGNSAPDKSGLPSDRFSAERTGGSVSTLTIQRTQQEDSAVYLCASSYTNFGTTYEQYFGPGTRLTVT.

The CDR3, as DNA: TGTGCCAGCAGTTTTGGCGACAGGCAGTCCGGGGAGCTGTTTTTT. Translated: CASSFGDRQSGELFF. The rearrangement links TRBV28 to TRBJ2-2; TRBD1 might be the D (6 bases). This CDR3 spans 15 amino acids. V lost 3 bases and J 6 bases, leaving 14 bases between the germline ends. Germline-derived CDR1 and CDR2 are MDHEN and SYDVKM.